The clone carrying this TCR beta chain was recorded at least ten times. Other DNA sequences from this sample encode an identical CDR3 as well. CDR3 length equals 14 residues. Trimming removed 1 base at V and 7 bases at J, with 13 bases between. Germline values: CDR1 SGHTA, CDR2 FQGNSA. These data belong to a study of shared clonotypes between healthy human individuals. Sequenced by immunoSEQ multiplex PCR; TCRdb stores in-frame clones only, minus some. In the table there are approximately 470,000 clones, approximately 81% of which are singletons. Input material: PBMCs. The V and J genes are TRBV7-2 and TRBJ2-5; D remains ambiguous. The TCR was taken from a woman aged 40 to 55 in good health. Some clones in this sample may be carry-over from other donors' samples. The CDR3 sequence is CASSLDLPPRTQYF. The CDR3 nucleotides are TGTGCCAGCAGCTTAGATCTCCCGCCGAGGACCCAGTACTTC.